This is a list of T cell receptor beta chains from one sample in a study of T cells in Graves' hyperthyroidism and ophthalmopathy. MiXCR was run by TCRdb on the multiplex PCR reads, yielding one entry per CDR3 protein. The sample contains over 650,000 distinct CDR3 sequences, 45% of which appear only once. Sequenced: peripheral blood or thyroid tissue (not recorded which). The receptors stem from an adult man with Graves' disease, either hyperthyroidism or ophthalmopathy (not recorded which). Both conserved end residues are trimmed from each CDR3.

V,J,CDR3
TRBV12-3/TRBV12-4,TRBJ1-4,ASSFRQGSEKLF
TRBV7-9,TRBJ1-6,ASSLHGGTGGNSPLH
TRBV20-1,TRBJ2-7,SARVPGSYEQY
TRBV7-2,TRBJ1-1,ASSPGHGNTEAF
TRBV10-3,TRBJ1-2,AISESVDRHYGYT
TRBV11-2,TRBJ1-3,AGTENTIY
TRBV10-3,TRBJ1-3,AHGGDSGNTIY
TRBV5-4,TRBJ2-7,ASSFPDRYVSYEQY
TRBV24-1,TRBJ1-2,ATSDAGLSYT
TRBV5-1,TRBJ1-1,ASSLGEAGRTEAF
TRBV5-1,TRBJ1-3,ASSTGTAGYTIY
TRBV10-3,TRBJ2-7,AISLTGISGTPYEQY
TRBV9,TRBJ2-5,ASSVARGSLETQY
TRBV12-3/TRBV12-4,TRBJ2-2,ASSLGGTVGNTGELF
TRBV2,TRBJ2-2,ASSFMDRATGELF
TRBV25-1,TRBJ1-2,AATGAGNYGYT
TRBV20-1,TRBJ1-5,SARSGGGWSNQPQH
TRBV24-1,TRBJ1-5,ATSVGNQPQH
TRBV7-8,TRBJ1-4,ASSRPGTTNEKLF
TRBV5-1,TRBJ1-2,ASSSQTISSGYT
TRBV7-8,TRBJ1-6,ASSSQNNSPLH
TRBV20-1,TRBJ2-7,SLRPSSYEQY
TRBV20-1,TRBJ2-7,SASPTTYEQY
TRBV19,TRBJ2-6,ASSPHPGSGANVLT
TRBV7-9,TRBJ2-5,ASSQSRGTRETQY
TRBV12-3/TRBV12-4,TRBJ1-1,ASRETGEAF
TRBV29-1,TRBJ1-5,SVESGGDQPQH
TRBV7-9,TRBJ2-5,ASSLFMQETQY
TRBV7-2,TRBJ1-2,ASSRLGTGAGGYT
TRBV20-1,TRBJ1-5,SARDSRQGTNQPQH
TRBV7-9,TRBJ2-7,ASSLAQGLTYEQY
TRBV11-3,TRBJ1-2,ASSLDSDIVYGYT
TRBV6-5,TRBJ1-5,ASSPRQGAGQPQH
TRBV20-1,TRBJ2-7,SASGGPDEQY
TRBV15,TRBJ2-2,ATSRVPSSTGELF
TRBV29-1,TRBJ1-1,SVDYGGTEAF
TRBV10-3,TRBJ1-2,AISDGQQGNYGYT
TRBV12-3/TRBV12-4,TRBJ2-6,ASGRASGANVLT